This is a list of T cell receptor beta chains from one sample in a study of T-cell reconstitution after alpha-beta-depleted transplantation in children. TCRdb itself ran the PCR reads through MiXCR, one entry per CDR3 protein. This table holds fewer than 500,000 distinct CDR3 sequences, about 40% found once. This sample comprised PBMCs, obtained before TCRalphabeta/CD19-depleted stem cell transplant. Source of these receptors: a girl aged 2-10 years with aplastic anemia, due to receive a stem cell transplant. The conserved cysteine and the conserved F or W are not part of the CDR3 here.

V	CDR3
TRBV5-1	ASSYGHGGRAEEQY
TRBV6-5	ASNCARGT
TRBV25-1	ASSGGWSSGANVLT
TRBV7-9	ASSLPAGTRTEAF
TRBV20-1	SARDRAGELF
TRBV20-1	SAPLGGRTDTQY
TRBV27	ASIDGLSYEQY
TRBV5-1	ASSSGFGAF
TRBV9	ASSEGVEQF
TRBV20-1	SARYRNTEAF
TRBV2	ASMGTGGRQPQH
TRBV29-1	SVGIGAQETQY
TRBV12-3/TRBV12-4	ASRPNPGSGANVLT
TRBV20-1	SASSLAETRNEQF
TRBV11-2	ASSWTSGVAKNIQY
TRBV6-1	ASSEAGGIGQLPEQF
TRBV5-1	ASSGTGTSGNTQY
TRBV7-6	ASSLSHRDTEAF
TRBV7-9	ASSLGDQGSYEQY
TRBV10-3	AIRGGHGSYEQY
TRBV5-5	ASSTGQGMNTEAF
TRBV20-1	SARDRGREGSPLH
TRBV5-1	ASSLSRQGMEQF
TRBV7-6	ASSLAKTGTSFISSYNEQF
TRBV6-1	ASSSLRTDTQY
TRBV28	ASSLAGTDEQF
TRBV5-1	SSSTAGNTEAF
TRBV9	ASSVGQSQVYGYT
TRBV5-1	ARSLTDNTGELF
TRBV11-2	ASSLGASRIYEQY
TRBV6-4	ASSVGRSRVVGYEQY
TRBV5-1	ASSPPGGLADEQY
TRBV10-3	AISAEGGPTGELF
TRBV7-6	ASSLTLADEQF
TRBV29-1	SVVQGTEAF
TRBV29-1	SVDTGVGAPYGYT
TRBV5-1	ASSPGHLLNNEQF
TRBV6-5	ASSYGQGHQPQH
TRBV10-3	AISEAGNYEQY
TRBV5-1	ASSKGYYNEQF
TRBV7-2	ASSLSGVGTF
TRBV5-1	ASSLFLAGEETQY
TRBV12-3/TRBV12-4	ASSIHNEQF
TRBV20-1	SASPSGRASDTQY